This TCR beta chain was recovered during a study of T cells in women clearing cervical HPV infection. Across the whole study: Case blood was drawn when the lesion was first found; control blood after infection became undetectable.

All participants had a single incident cervical HPV16 infection, and prevalent HPV16 infections were excluded. Germline V gives CDR1 SGHTA, CDR2 FQGNSA. The CDR3 extends over 14 amino acids. The V and J ends lost 5 bases and 4 bases respectively, with 13 bases between them. Overall study results and limits: Cases carried less TRBV6-7 than controls: roughly 0.11% versus 0.16%. Combining TCR richness with V gene abundances gave approximately 0.8 AUC.

As concerns this clone: The antigen is undetermined. The read ends 3 residues before the CDR3 terminus; that terminus is restored from the germline J gene.

Method: immunoSEQ multiplex PCR; TCRdb's copy keeps in-frame clones and lacks some. This table lists approximately 31,000 clones. The chain combines TRBV7-2 with TRBJ2-3, with D possibly matching TRBD2 (6 bases). The specimen sequenced was blood buffy coat. The TCR was taken from a woman between 18 and 70 years old with a cervical HPV16 infection that either progressed to CIN3+ or cleared (not recorded which). The CDR3 loop is CASSASGGADTQYF. CDR3 DNA, as far as it was read: TGTGCCAGCAGCGCTTCGGGCGGGGCAGATACG.